Here is one T cell receptor (beta chain) with its context. Its target is not known. Sequenced by immunoSEQ multiplex PCR; TCRdb stores in-frame clones only, minus some. Among under 50,000 clones listed, around 82% were seen once. Single viable CD3+CD4+CD8-CD45RO+ cells were sorted as the memory CD4+ T cells. Donors' CMV status reflects serum IgG against pp150, pp28, p38, p52. The data originate from a study of memory CD4+ T cells and cytomegalovirus serostatus. General study findings and limits: A US-trained random forest predicted CMV serostatus with median AUC around 0.93. Of under 200 reported CMV TCRbeta sequences, 65 to 85 were found in memory CD4+ repertoires.

V was trimmed by 8 bases and J by 7 bases, leaving 9 bases between them. The germline V gene encodes CDR1 KGHSH and CDR2 LQKENI. This CDR3 is built from 11 residues. This chain connects TRBV18 to TRBJ1-3; D remains ambiguous. This receptor was identified in an adult in good health and CMV-seronegative. The sample was memory CD4+ T cells from blood. The CDR3 here is CASPQGNTIYF. Written as DNA, the CDR3 is TGTGCCAGCCCTCAAGGGAACACCATATATTTT.